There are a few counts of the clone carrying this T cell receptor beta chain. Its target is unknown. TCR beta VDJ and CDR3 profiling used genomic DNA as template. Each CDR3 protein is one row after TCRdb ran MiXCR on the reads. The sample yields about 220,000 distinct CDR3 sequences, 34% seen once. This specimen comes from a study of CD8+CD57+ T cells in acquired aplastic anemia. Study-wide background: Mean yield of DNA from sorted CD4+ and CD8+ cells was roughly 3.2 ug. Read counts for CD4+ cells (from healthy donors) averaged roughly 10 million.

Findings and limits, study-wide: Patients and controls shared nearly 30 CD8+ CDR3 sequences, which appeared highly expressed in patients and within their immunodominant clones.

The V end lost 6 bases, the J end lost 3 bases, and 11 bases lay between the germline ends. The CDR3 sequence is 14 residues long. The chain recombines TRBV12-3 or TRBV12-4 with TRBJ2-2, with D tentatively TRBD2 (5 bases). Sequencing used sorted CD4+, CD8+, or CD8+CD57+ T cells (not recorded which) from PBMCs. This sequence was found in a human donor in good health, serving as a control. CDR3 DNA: TGTGCCAGCAGCCGTCAGGAGGACACCGGGGAGCTGTTTTTT. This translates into CASSRQEDTGELFF.